These 24 T cell receptor beta chains came from one sample sequenced in a study of tumor-infiltrating lymphocytes in primary liver carcinoma. Reverse transcription of about 0.5 ug total RNA with a constant-region primer produced TCR beta cDNA. Slightly modified ARM-PCR with three nested multiplex PCR rounds yielded TCR beta libraries. With TRBV1-TRBV30 forward primers and a C-beta reverse primer, the first two PCR rounds were run for roughly 9 cycles each. TCRdb recomputed calls from the multiplex PCR reads with MiXCR, one row per CDR3 protein. The sample consists of over 100,000 distinct CDR3 sequences, approximately 71% of them appearing once. Co-extracting RNA and DNA was done with roughly 17-34 mg of unsorted bulk tissue as input. Material: tumor-adjacent normal liver tissue. The origin of the receptors is a woman in her fifties or sixties with primary liver carcinoma and hepatitis B virus infection.

This clonotype came up once. This may be a read error: a much more frequent sequence differs by one nucleotide. V usage is TRBV13 and J usage is TRBJ2-1, with TRBD1 as a possible D gene (6 bases). The CDR3 sequence is 17 residues long. Germline V gene sequence: CDR1 PRHDT, CDR2 FYEKMQ (reference sequence). The DNA of the CDR3 is TGTGCCAGCACCTTAGGACAGATGGCTAGCTCCTACAATGAGCAGTTCTTC. Its protein is CASTLGQMASSYNEQFF.

Concerning this clonotype: Germline is not matched at one junction end, which may reflect a read error. The V gene is TRBV11-2, the J gene TRBJ2-1; maybe TRBD2 (6 bases). Germline V gene sequence: CDR1 SGHAT, CDR2 FQNNGV. CDR3 length equals 14 residues. CDR3 in amino acids: CTSSLPGGLNEQSF. CDR3 DNA sequence: TGTACCAGCAGCTTACCCGGGGGTCTCAATGAGCAGTCCTTC.

The chain joins TRBV28 to TRBJ2-1, with unresolved D. CDR3 size: 15 residues. Germline V CDR1 and CDR2: MDHEN, SYDVKM. The V end was cut by 4 bases, the J end by 6 bases, with 16 bases between. CDR3 sequence reads: CASSSLVRLGNEQFF. The CDR3 coding sequence is TGTGCCAGCAGTTCCCTAGTGAGATTGGGCAATGAGCAGTTCTTC. The whole variable domain, remainder taken from reference TRBV28 and TRBJ2-1, is DVKVTQSSRYLVKRTGEKVFLECVQDMDHENMFWYRQDPGLGLRLIYFSYDVKMKEKGDIPEGYSVSREKKERFSLILESASTNQTSMYLCASSSLVRLGNEQFFGPGTRLTVL.

This chain uses TRBV5-1 with TRBJ2-6; a possible D gene is TRBD1 (6 bases). The CDR3 sequence is 16 residues long. V was shortened by 4 bases and J by 17 bases, with 28 bases between the two germline ends. CDR1 is SGHRS, CDR2 YFSETQ, per germline. The CDR3 region is CASSLGQNSGANIMTF. CDR3 sequence (DNA): TGCGCCAGCAGCCTAGGACAGAACTCTGGGGCCAACATCATGACTTTC.

This clonotype was picked up one time. The chain joins TRBV20-1 to TRBJ1-5; the match to TRBD1 covers 10 bases. This CDR3 region has 17 residues. CDR1 is DFQATT and CDR2 is SNEGSKA in the germline V gene (reference sequence). The V gene end was trimmed by 6 bases and the J gene end by 4 bases; junction bases not matched to a gene: 15. The CDR3 DNA sequence: TGCAGTGCCAAATCCGCGACCGGGACAGGGGTAAATCAGCCCCAGCATTTT. Translated: CSAKSATGTGVNQPQHF.

The chain uses TRBV5-6 and TRBJ2-1; D not resolved. Trimming took 0 bases from V and 15 from J, leaving 16 bases between them. Germline loops: CDR1 SGHDT, CDR2 YYEEEE. CDR3 length equals 13 residues. CDR3 nucleotide sequence: TGTGCCAGCAGCTTGGATTTAGGCAAAGAGTGGTTCTTC. This gives the protein CASSLDLGKEWFF.

This clonotype was detected only once. A much larger clone differs by one base, so this may be a read error. This sequence joins TRBV30 and TRBJ2-1; D call uncertain. The germline gives CDR1 GTSNPN, CDR2 SVGIG (reference sequence). CDR3 length equals 12 residues. Trimming cost V 3 bases and J 12 bases, with 15 bases left between them. The CDR3 DNA follows: TGTGCCTGGAGCCACGTGATCGGTGGGCAGTTCTTC. As protein: CAWSHVIGGQFF.

In regard to this clonotype: A read error may explain this, as a much larger clone is one base away. The chain couples TRBV7-9 to TRBJ1-6; D uncertain. This CDR3 region has 17 residues. Per germline, CDR1 SEHNR and CDR2 FQNEAQ (reference sequence). V lost 1 base and J lost 7, with 17 bases in between. CDR3 sequence (DNA): TGTGCCAGCAGCTTAGGGACGGGTGTAGAGAGGAATTCACCCCTCCACTTT. Translated, it gives CASSLGTGVERNSPLHF.

The table lists this clonotype with a few counts. Lacking the conserved final phenylalanine or tryptophan, this CDR3 likely reflects a read error. The DNA is left out, because the CDR3 cannot be placed on it with certainty; the CDR3 is given as TCRdb lists it. V and J are TRBV6-5 and TRBJ1-3; the D segment call TRBD1 is taken from the table without a DNA check. The CDR3 has 15 amino acids, counting both end residues. Germline CDR1 MNHEY, CDR2 SVGAGI. Here the CDR3 reads CASTSTGPSGNTIHL.

Of note for this clonotype: The junction and the germline gene differ at one end; a read error may be behind it. The chain carries TRBV29-1 and TRBJ1-2; D is ambiguous. Germline CDR1 reads SQVTM; CDR2 reads ANQGSEA. The CDR3 contains 14 residues. Here the CDR3 reads CSLEDRSSSYGYTF. CDR3 coding DNA: TGCAGCCTTGAAGATAGAAGCAGTTCCTATGGCTACACCTTC.

Turning to this clonotype: An end of the junction does not agree with germline; a read error may underlie this. The CDR3 sequence is CASSLFGMNTEALF. CDR3 sequence (DNA): TGTGCCAGCAGTTTATTCGGGATGAACACTGAAGCTCTCTTT. The chain joins TRBV28 to TRBJ1-1, with D unresolved. Looked up from germline, CDR1 is MDHEN and CDR2 is SYDVKM. The CDR3 length is 14 residues.

A remark on this clonotype: One end of the junction does not line up with germline, which may come from a read error. The V and J genes are TRBV28 and TRBJ2-1; TRBD2 might be the D (6 bases). From germline, CDR1 is MDHEN and CDR2 SYDVKM. The length of the CDR3 is 16 residues. The CDR3 sequence is CVSSSPVGGTYNERFF. For the CDR3, the DNA is TGTGTCAGCAGTTCTCCAGTCGGGGGTACCTACAATGAGCGGTTCTTC.

With respect to this clonotype: One base away lies a much larger clone, so this may be a sequencing read error. The J gene is TRBJ2-6, the V gene TRBV30; D may be TRBD1 (6 bases). CDR1 is GTSNPN, CDR2 SVGIG, per germline (reference sequence). The ends were cut back, 4 bases at V and 2 bases at J, with 12 bases in the middle. CDR3 length: 15 residues. The CDR3 region has the DNA TGTGCCTGGACCCGGACAGTAGCTGGGGCCAACGTCCTGACTTTC. This codes for CAWTRTVAGANVLTF.

The V call is TRBV7-8, the J call TRBJ2-5; possibly TRBD2 for D (6 bases). Deletions cut 4 bases from V and 6 bases from J, with 18 bases between. CDR1 and CDR2 from the germline V gene are SGHVS and FQNEAQ. The CDR3 contains 15 residues. The chain's CDR3 is CASSSNAGQDKTQYF. The CDR3, as DNA: TGTGCCAGCAGCTCAAACGCGGGGCAGGACAAGACCCAGTACTTC. Variable domain in full (rest from reference TRBV7-8 and TRBJ2-5): GAGVSQSPRYKVAKRGQDVALRCDPISGHVSLFWYQQALGQGPEFLTYFQNEAQLDKSGLPSDRFFAERPEGSVSTLKIQRTQQEDSAVYLCASSSNAGQDKTQYFGPGTRLLVL.

Note on this clonotype: One junction end disagrees with the germline gene, perhaps due to a read error. The CDR3 DNA is TGCAGCGTTGGAAAGGGGGTAGTCGAGACCCTGTACTTC. Its translation is CSVGKGVVETLYF. The genes are TRBV29-1 and TRBJ2-5, with TRBD1 as a possible D gene (6 bases). The CDR3 runs 13 residues. Germline V gene sequence: CDR1 SQVTM, CDR2 ANQGSEA.

The sample holds a few counts of this clonotype. This may be a read error: a much more frequent sequence differs by one nucleotide. The chain uses TRBV28 and TRBJ2-1; D not resolved. The CDR3 has 12 residues. The germline gives CDR1 MDHEN, CDR2 SYDVKM. The CDR3 nucleotides read TGTACCAGCAATCAGGTTGAAAATGAGCAGTTCTTC. This translates into CTSNQVENEQFF.

This clonotype was recorded at least ten times. This chain joins TRBV7-9 and TRBJ1-2; possibly TRBD1 for D (5 bases). Germline V gene data show CDR1 as SEHNR and CDR2 as FQNEAQ (reference sequence). This CDR3 has 16 amino acids. V was pared by 4 bases and J by 3 bases, with 18 bases between. DNA for the CDR3: TGTGCCAGCAGCTCCCAGGGCCTAAGGGAAGACTATGGCTACACCTTC. Its translation: CASSSQGLREDYGYTF.

This clonotype was observed a single time. A much larger clone lies one base from this, so it may be a read error. The chain combines TRBV30 with TRBJ2-1; D is unresolved. Trimming left V 4 bases short and J 3 bases short, with 10 bases between. Germline V gene lookup returns CDR1 GTSNPN and CDR2 SVGIG (reference sequence). The CDR3 runs 13 residues. CDR3 nucleotides: TGTGCCTGGATGTGGGATTTCTACAATGAGCAGTTCTTC. Translating gives CAWMWDFYNEQFF.

This clonotype has only one observation. One end of the junction varies from germline; a read error may be responsible. The V and J genes are TRBV4-1 and TRBJ2-3; a possible D gene is TRBD1 (5 bases). CDR3 length equals 14 residues. CDR1 and CDR2 (germline): MGHRA, YSYEKL. The CDR3 spells CASSQDLSTGTQYF. CDR3 DNA sequence: TGCGCCAGTAGCCAGGACCTAAGCACAGGTACGCAGTATTTT.

J is TRBJ1-1 and V is TRBV11-2; D gene unclear. There are 15 residues in the CDR3. The germline V gene has CDR1 SGHAT and CDR2 FQNNGV. The V gene lost 7 bases and the J gene lost 1 base, with 16 bases spanning the gap. This CDR3 is CASNNRATRNTEAFF. The CDR3 DNA reads TGTGCCAGCAACAATCGGGCTACAAGGAACACTGAAGCTTTCTTT.

The chain carries TRBV5-1 and TRBJ2-1; D is possibly TRBD1 (6 bases). Per germline, CDR1 SGHRS and CDR2 YFSETQ. Trimming removed 8 bases from V and 10 bases from J, with 16 bases in between. This CDR3 is built from 12 residues. This chain's CDR3 is CASILRGTEQFF. CDR3 bases: TGCGCCAGTATCTTGAGAGGGACAGAGCAGTTCTTC.

This clonotype was observed once. A much more abundant neighbour one base away suggests this may be a read error. The chain combines TRBV28 with TRBJ2-3; TRBD2 matches 7 bases. CDR1 and CDR2 (germline): MDHEN, SYDVKM. The CDR3 spans 17 residues. J gave up 0 bases and V 5 bases, and 11 bases lay outside the gene matches. The CDR3 sequence is CASSPPISGHSTDTQYF. The CDR3 DNA follows: TGTGCCAGCAGTCCACCGATTAGCGGGCATAGCACAGATACGCAGTATTTT.

As regards this clonotype: The junction shows a germline mismatch at one end, possibly a read error. The rearrangement uses TRBV4-2 and TRBJ1-2; maybe TRBD1 (5 bases). The CDR3 sequence is 16 residues long. Germline V gives CDR1 LGHNA, CDR2 YNFKEQ. The DNA for the CDR3 is TGTGCCAGCAGGCAAGATCCACCAGGGAGCAGTTATGGCTACACCTTC. This encodes CASRQDPPGSSYGYTF.

The chain couples TRBV11-2 to TRBJ2-7, with 7 bases identical to TRBD1. Germline values: CDR1 SGHAT, CDR2 FQNNGV. The CDR3 is made up of 14 amino acids. The CDR3 region is CANSLVQGTYEQYF. CDR3 in DNA: TGTGCTAACAGCTTAGTACAGGGGACCTACGAGCAGTACTTC. Full variable domain (missing parts from reference TRBV11-2 and TRBJ2-7): EAGVAQSPRYKIIEKRQSVAFWCNPISGHATLYWYQQILGQGPKLLIQFQNNGVVDDSQLPKDRFSAERLKGVDSTLKIQPAKLEDSAVYLCANSLVQGTYEQYFGPGTRLTVT.